These T cell receptor beta chains were read from a single sample in a study of shared clonotypes between healthy human individuals. TCRdb keeps only in-frame clones here, not all; method: immunoSEQ multiplex PCR. The table records about 2 million clones, 90% to 95% of them present only once. The sequenced sample was naive CD4+ T cells sorted from blood. The receptors shown here come from a man between 18 and 29 years old in good health. Each CDR3 is given with its conserved first and last residue. The order of the fields is J gene, clone size, V gene, CDR3 protein. Clone size is stated in some rows and not others, as once, few, many or a class when expanded.

>TRBJ2-1|.|TRBV18
CASSSTGADEQFF
>TRBJ1-6|.|TRBV7-8
CASSSRQGDNSPLHF
>TRBJ2-5|.|TRBV30
CAWDKGDGETQYF
>TRBJ2-2|.|TRBV2
CASVAEPGELFF
>TRBJ1-2|.|TRBV29-1
CSVADLGDGYTF
>TRBJ2-1|.|TRBV9
CASSDGSRGYNEQFF
>TRBJ2-5|once|TRBV7-9
CASSGQGRETQYF
>TRBJ1-3|.|TRBV7-2
CASARGVSGNTIYF
>TRBJ1-5|.|TRBV5-1
CASSLAGGNQPQHF
>TRBJ1-2|.|TRBV4-3
CASSQENSANYGYTF
>TRBJ1-4|.|TRBV11-2
CASSFLGQTNEKLFF
>TRBJ2-3|.|TRBV28
CASRQASTDTQYF
>TRBJ2-7|.|TRBV6-5
CASSYSFRDRVNEQYF
>TRBJ1-2|.|TRBV5-6
CASSLPPGQAGWYGYTF
>TRBJ2-7|.|TRBV29-1
CSVVAGLHSYEQYF
>TRBJ1-4|.|TRBV6-1
CASSPRGGDLGKLFF
>TRBJ2-1|.|TRBV4-1
CASSQNPAANEQFF
>TRBJ2-7|.|TRBV5-1
CASRSDSYEQYF
>TRBJ1-5|.|TRBV5-4
CASSLMGQGNQPQHF
>TRBJ2-5|.|TRBV10-3
CATWDRGTETQYF
>TRBJ2-6|.|TRBV6-5
CASSRVSGANVLTF
>TRBJ1-1|few|TRBV9
CASSVGSNTEAFF
>TRBJ2-3|.|TRBV5-4
CASSLALAGTDTQYF
>TRBJ1-5|.|TRBV28
CASSRAGTGGSQPQHF
>TRBJ2-1|.|TRBV9
CASSPWSSGRGYNEQFF
>.|.|TRBV6-5
CASISTSGYEQYF
>TRBJ2-1|.|TRBV2
CASSVGGKGDEQFF
>TRBJ2-2|.|TRBV11-2
CASSLAGGAGELFF
>TRBJ2-7|.|TRBV30
CAWRGGTGEFYEQYF
>TRBJ1-2|.|TRBV7-2
CASSLAQGGYGYTF
>TRBJ1-2|once|TRBV7-2
CASSSSSGQGIYYGYTF
>TRBJ1-2|.|TRBV6-5
CASSPRSSHYGYTF
>TRBJ1-1|.|TRBV6-1
CASSVNQGVTEAFF
>TRBJ2-1|once|TRBV5-6
CASSRLGAENEQFF
>TRBJ2-7|.|TRBV7-9
CASSPSAGVEQYF
>TRBJ1-1|.|TRBV30
CAWSEGRTGGAFF